Included here is one T cell receptor beta chain sequence, with context. Method: immunoSEQ multiplex PCR; TCRdb's copy keeps in-frame clones and lacks some. Of roughly 67,000 clones listed, roughly 92% are singletons. The CDR3 is 13 amino acids. The germline V gene has CDR1 LNHDA and CDR2 SQIVND (reference sequence). V gave up 6 bases and J gave up 3 bases, with 11 bases separating them. This sample is drawn from a study of T cell changes during pregnancy in multiple sclerosis. Sequences were derived from peripheral blood, sampled in the second trimester of pregnancy. This rearrangement joins TRBV19 to TRBJ1-1, with TRBD1 as a possible D gene (6 bases). The TCR sequence derives from a female donor with multiple sclerosis, enrolled in a pregnancy study. The DNA of the CDR3 is TGTGCCAGTAGATTTGCAGGGGACACTGAAGCTTTCTTT. Its protein is CASRFAGDTEAFF.